This T cell receptor beta chain was identified during a study of cytomegalovirus exposure and HLA in healthy donors (dated by TCRdb to about 2017). For context, the study as a whole: According to an earlier analysis of around 600 of the donors, some 180 million T cells yielded 117 million unique TCR beta sequences and roughly 280 Gb of sequence data. An early release covering 550 to 650 HLA-typed donors comprised approximately 300 gigabases of sequencing data and some 79 million unique TCR sequences. Of the roughly 400 genotyped donors, approximately 83% fell in the genetic ancestry cluster associated with self-reported Caucasian donors. The study aimed to test whether signatures of past pathogen exposure could be identified by cataloging public T cell receptors. The study profiled the T cell repertoires of hundreds of subjects by immunosequencing and related them to cytomegalovirus serostatus. A separate validation cohort of roughly 110 different subjects was used in addition to the 666-subject first cohort. To predict cytomegalovirus infection status, the study combined high-throughput TCR immunosequencing, statistical association of individual TCRs with disease status, and machine learning. A later analysis re-analyzed previously published TCR beta repertoires from roughly 690 donors and added high-resolution HLA genotyping to study TCR occurrence patterns. The later analysis used no new phenotypic data to find candidate immune exposures, relying instead on TCR beta sequences and their occurrence across donors. An earlier analysis of around 580 of the donors used high-throughput TCR beta sequencing to judge whether each TCR beta V gene segment behaved as functional or pseudogenic. Donor age, sex, ethnicity and CMV serostatus were collected together with the repertoire data. A later genetic analysis took genome-wide SNP genotypes for about three fifths of the roughly 700 donors and used that subset as a discovery cohort. Every discovery cohort repertoire had been produced on one sequencing platform. Both class I and class II loci were covered by HLA typing, at four-digit resolution. Typing coverage varied by locus: roughly 620-640 donors for A, B, C, DRB1 and DQB1; more than 500 for DQA1; about 600 for DPA1; under 490 for DPB1. A handful of DR-DQ haplotypes were treated as single units for association and clustering because of strong linkage in the cohort. Across some 400 genotyped donors of the cohort, an average of roughly 250,000 unique TCR beta nucleotide sequences per donor were sequenced, and roughly 20% of those sequences were non-productive. Points the paper makes about the study in general: Sequencing depth was assumed to be roughly uniform across donors in the presence/absence analyses, though that assumption may not hold. Some IMGT-functional V segments, including TRBV6-2 and TRBV6-3, could not be told apart with the 87-base-pair reads, so those segments were excluded. Compared with the 666-donor mean, donors in an Asian-associated ancestry cluster had fewer N-insertions in productive TCRs, according to a later genetic analysis. While some public TCRs were present in many individuals, most TCR sequences turned up only very rarely across donors. Most CMV-associated TCR beta chains appeared to be HLA-restricted in a later analysis, and the HLA associations seemed to be driven largely by CMV exposure. The classifier was reported to diagnose cytomegalovirus status with high specificity and sensitivity in both the original and validation cohorts. Linkage disequilibrium might explain the correlated functional status among segregating V segments, but an unknown experimental factor could not be excluded. In a later analysis, 16,951 TCR beta sequences were associated with specific HLA alleles at a false discovery rate of 0.05. HLA typing was unavailable for some donors at each locus, so association tests used only the typed subset. Strong co-occurrence of HLA alleles, especially DR and DQ, made assigning TCR associations to individual alleles difficult. In a later analysis, the rate of TCR association differed among HLA loci, with DRB1 alleles having the most associated TCRs and HLA-C alleles having the fewest. In a later analysis, HLA-associated TCR beta chains were found to be more clonally expanded and to have lower generation probabilities than equally common non-associated chains. In a later genetic analysis, a missense DCLRE1C variant was associated with V-gene and J-gene trimming of TCR beta chains, and the association was replicated in an independent cohort. The cohort was sequenced for TCR beta chains only, and without alpha or paired-chain data the features that could be detected were limited. A further reported finding was that TCR beta sequences accurately predicted the HLA-A and HLA-B alleles for most subjects in the first cohort. A group of highly shared sequence variants was considered likely to be a technical artifact of the sequencing pipeline. Immune exposure information for the cohort was limited to CMV serostatus. Several of the top co-occurrence clusters appeared to be linked to parvovirus B19, influenza, CMV and Epstein-Barr virus, according to a later analysis. In an earlier analysis of around 500 of the donors, most TCR beta V segments appeared in productive rearrangements about 87% or about 30% of the time, broadly matching IMGT annotations. A few of the identified cytomegalovirus-associated TCR beta chains were confirmed in vitro to be specific for cytomegalovirus antigens. In the study, some 160 TCR beta chains were listed as associated with cytomegalovirus. It was suggested by the authors that the approach could potentially be generalized to other disease states and immunological phenotypes. Because counts were too low, around 17 rarely observed V segments, including chromosome 9 orphons, were left out of the earlier analysis of 587 of the donors.

The cohort was made up of 500 to 800 healthy bone marrow donors. At the time of sampling, every cohort member was nominally healthy, though immune exposures that went unrecorded were likely present. The donor was CMV seronegative and was included in the group of over 300 seronegative cohort members. Each donor provided a peripheral blood sample, and peripheral blood mononuclear cells were used for TCR beta sequencing. The Qiagen DNeasy Blood Extraction Kit was used to extract genomic DNA from the blood cell samples. Library preparation used the immunoSEQ multiplex PCR assay. For the multiplex PCR, a mixture combining 60 forward primers for TCR Vbeta segments and 13 reverse primers for TCR Jbeta segments was used. A multiplex PCR assay on genomic DNA amplified the CDR3 region of rearranged TCR beta genes. Amplified TCR beta libraries were sequenced as 87-base-pair reads on the Illumina HiSeq System. The paper's processing steps were these. A later analysis tallied around 80 million unique TCR beta chains across the 600 to 700 repertoires, and about 12 million of those chains were shared by two or more donors. A nearest-neighbor algorithm error-corrected the raw reads and collapsed the reads into unique sequences, merging closely related sequences to remove PCR and sequencing errors. V, D and J gene segments were assigned by aligning CDR3 sequences to IMGT reference sequences. Each retained sequence needed at least a six-nucleotide match to both a V gene segment and a J gene segment. Rearrangements were classified as productive when the CDR3 lacked stop codons and remained in frame with V and J, and all other rearrangements were classified as non-productive. Following IMGT convention, CDR3 was defined as the stretch from the second conserved V-encoded cysteine up to the conserved J-encoded phenylalanine. Sequences without an unambiguous match to a single V gene segment were excluded from the earlier analysis of 500 to 700 of the donors. In an earlier analysis of around 590 of the donors, a V segment was called functional when productive rearrangements were above 56.7%, and segregating when the standard deviation between donors exceeded 5%. A statistical classification framework was developed to diagnose cytomegalovirus status using the catalog of TCR beta chain sequences. In a later analysis, V and J genes were assigned by comparing TCR nucleotide sequences against IMGT/GENE-DB human TR gene sequences. A later analysis assigned CDR3 sequences and most-parsimonious VDJ recombination scenarios with the TCRdist pipeline. In a later analysis, every TCR beta chain was defined by the combination of its CDR3 amino acid sequence and its V-gene family, and reads without a unique V-gene family were dropped. As a way to deal with suspected cross-contamination and a sequencing artifact, a later analysis dropped approximately 570 nucleotide sequences that were highly shared and had low generation probability. In a later analysis, a clonal expansion index for each public chain was calculated from normalized within-repertoire ranks of inferred template counts. A later analysis computed generation probabilities with a VDJ recombination model fitted to out-of-frame rearrangements, and checked the results against IGoR. Hypergeometric tests were used in a later analysis to score TCR-TCR, TCR-HLA and TCR-CMV co-occurrence, with a repertoire-size bias correction applied to the TCR pairs. In a later analysis, false discovery rates were estimated by permuting HLA or CMV assignments 20 times. A later analysis grouped co-occurring TCRs with DBSCAN, adding TCRdist sequence similarity when clustering within HLA-allele-positive subsets. Repertoires with fewer than 30,000 or more than 120,000 public chains, plus five repertoires with anomalous nucleotide sharing, were excluded from co-occurrence clustering. Here the immuneACCESS table is served through TCRdb, limited to in-frame sequences with V and J called. Missing clones are a known gap in these copies; in checked studies unresolved V genes cover under half, and the rest lacks a known reason. That table supplies the V and J calls and clone size; D and trimming were determined from the DNA. In all, the sample holds around 220,000 clones, and about 83% of those were seen once. The ten largest clones take up roughly 1.3% of the sample.

In regard to this clone: The antigen it recognizes is unknown. No quality values exist for individual bases; no much larger clone is one base distant.

CDR3 length: 16 amino acids, cysteine to phenylalanine. The DNA shown is the 48-base CDR3, in frame from base 1. Sequences SGHVS (CDR1) and FQNEAQ (CDR2) are obtained from the germline V gene. V loses 4 bases, J loses 3 bases, and the germline ends lie 18 bases apart. Here the chain combines TRBV7-8 and TRBJ1-1; the D gene cannot be named for sure. The specimen sequenced was PBMCs. The sequence derives from a girl aged 5 to 17 in good health and CMV-seronegative. CDR3 reads: CASSSPASDSYTEAFF. Here is the DNA: TGTGCCAGCAGCTCCCCGGCGTCGGACTCGTACACTGAAGCTTTCTTT.